Below, 28 T cell receptor beta chains from the same sample are listed, as sequenced in a study of blood T cell repertoires in COVID-19 (dated by TCRdb to the early 2020s). The library was prepared using the immunoSEQ multiplex PCR assay. The source is immuneACCESS, and TCRdb retained only in-frame sequences with V and J called. Part of the clones is not carried over; for the studies checked, unresolved V genes explain less than half of this, and the remainder is unexplained. The sample has approximately 120,000 clones on record, 92% of them singletons. The ten biggest clones cover around 2.1% of the sample. Sequencing was performed on peripheral blood. The origin of the receptors is a man in his fifties or sixties with COVID-19, enrolled during active disease.

This clone was seen only once. This CDR3 reads CASSLVSGLGNSPLHF. DNA of the CDR3: TGCGCCAGCAGCTTGGTGTCAGGGCTGGGTAATTCACCCCTCCACTTT. The V and J genes are TRBV5-1 and TRBJ1-6; TRBD1 might be the D (5 bases). In germline, CDR1 is SGHRS, CDR2 YFSETQ. CDR3 size: 16 residues. Trimming cost V 0 bases and J 6 bases, with 13 bases left between them.

The rearrangement joins TRBV5-1 to TRBJ2-7, with a possible D match to TRBD2 (6 bases). The CDR3 sequence is 14 residues long. CDR1 and CDR2 (germline): SGHRS, YFSETQ. Trimming took 3 bases from V and 0 from J, leaving 10 bases between them. CDR3 region: CASSSPGASYEQYV. The CDR3 region has the DNA TGCGCCAGCAGCTCGCCGGGAGCCTCCTACGAGCAGTACGTC.

This chain joins TRBV4-3 and TRBJ1-2; 7 bases line up with TRBD1. Germline V CDR1 and CDR2: LGHNA, YSLEER. V shed 0 bases and J 2 bases; nucleotides not matched to a gene: 3. The CDR3 spans 15 residues. The CDR3 DNA is TGCGCCAGCAGCCAAGATGGGACAGTCAACTATGGCTACACCTTC. Its protein is CASSQDGTVNYGYTF.

J is TRBJ2-1 and V is TRBV24-1; D gene ambiguous. Trimming shortened V by 3 bases and J by 9 bases, and 5 bases separated the two germline ends. The CDR3 is 11 amino acids. Germline V lookup: CDR1 KGHDR, CDR2 SFDVKD. The CDR3 DNA reads as TGTGCCACCAGTGATCTAGTTGAGCAGTTCTTC. Amino acids: CATSDLVEQFF.

CDR3 sequence: CASTRGDTQYF. The CDR3 nucleotides are TGTGCCAGCACCCGGGGGGATACGCAGTATTTT. The J gene is TRBJ2-3, the V gene TRBV12-3 or TRBV12-4; weak D call: TRBD2 (6 bases). This CDR3 comprises 11 residues. V was pared by 7 bases and J by 6 bases, with 8 bases between.

V and J are TRBV19 and TRBJ2-2, with 9 bases matching TRBD2. The CDR3 length is 14 residues. V was clipped by 3 bases and J by 7 bases; unmatched bases: 3. Germline V lookup: CDR1 LNHDA, CDR2 SQIVND (reference sequence). In nucleotides, the CDR3 is TGTGCCAGTAGTATCCTGACTAGCGGCGGGGAGCTGTTTTTT. Residues: CASSILTSGGELFF.

The V call is TRBV19, the J call TRBJ2-2, with 9 nucleotides matching TRBD1. This CDR3 has 15 residues. CDR1 and CDR2 (germline): LNHDA, SQIVND (reference sequence). V was pared by 7 bases and J by 6 bases, with 9 bases of the junction left unmatched. CDR3 nucleotides: TGTGCCAGTACCCACGGGACAGGGATCCCCGGGGAGCTGTTTTTT. This sequence encodes CASTHGTGIPGELFF. Complete variable domain (other parts from reference TRBV19 and TRBJ2-2): DGGITQSPKYLFRKEGQNVTLSCEQNLNHDAMYWYRQDPGQGLRLIYYSQIVNDFQKGDIAEGYSVSREKKESFPLTVTSAQKNPTAFYLCASTHGTGIPGELFFGEGSRLTVL.

This sequence joins TRBV2 and TRBJ2-2, with 12 bases fitting TRBD1. Germline V gives CDR1 SNHLY, CDR2 FYNNEI. The CDR3 has 16 residues. With 8 bases clipped from V and 6 bases from J, the junction kept 10 bases outside the gene matches. The CDR3, as DNA: TGTGCCAGCGGGGGACCGGGACAGGGGGCCCCCGGGGAGCTGTTTTTT. Its translation: CASGGPGQGAPGELFF.

The chain is built from TRBV10-3 and TRBJ2-1; 10 bases are shared with TRBD2. This CDR3 is built from 14 residues. V gave up 6 bases and J gave up 9 bases; unmatched junction bases: 8. The germline CDR1 and CDR2 sequences are ENHRY and SYGVKD. The CDR3, as DNA: TGTGCCATCAGCTCGAGTAGCGGGAGGATTGAGCAGTTCTTC. Translated, it gives CAISSSSGRIEQFF.

This rearrangement joins TRBV6-1 to TRBJ1-5; tentatively, D is TRBD1 (5 bases). Germline values: CDR1 MNHNS, CDR2 SASEGT. This CDR3 has 16 residues. The V gene lost 0 bases and the J gene lost 4 bases, with 13 bases spanning the gap. CDR3 amino acids: CASSEAIGHLNQPQHF. DNA for the CDR3: TGTGCCAGCAGTGAAGCGATCGGACACCTTAATCAGCCCCAGCATTTT.

V and J are TRBV2 and TRBJ2-2; D is ambiguous. The CDR3 runs to 13 residues. Trimming pared 6 bases from V and 3 bases from J, leaving 8 bases between. The V gene's germline CDR1 is SNHLY and CDR2 FYNNEI. CDR3 coding DNA: TGTGCCAGCAGCGAGCAGGACACCGGGGAGCTGTTTTTT. Its translation is CASSEQDTGELFF.

This clone has only one observation. V gene TRBV7-2 combines with J gene TRBJ1-1; tentative D call: TRBD1 (5 bases). Trimming removed 5 bases from V and 4 bases from J, with 11 bases in between. This CDR3 comprises 13 residues. The germline V gene encodes CDR1 SGHTA and CDR2 FQGNSA. The CDR3 nucleotides are TGTGCCAGCAGCAAACAGGTGAGCACTGAAGCTTTCTTT. The encoded protein is CASSKQVSTEAFF. The full variable domain, in which reference TRBV7-2 and TRBJ1-1 provide the parts outside the CDR3, is GAGVSQSPSNKVTEKGKDVELRCDPISGHTALYWYRQSLGQGLEFLIYFQGNSAPDKSGLPSDRFSAERTGGSVSTLTIQRTQQEDSAVYLCASSKQVSTEAFFGQGTRLTVV.

The rearrangement uses TRBV28 and TRBJ1-5; unclear D gene. Germline CDR1 MDHEN, CDR2 SYDVKM. V gave up 7 bases and J gave up 1 base, with 5 bases separating them. The CDR3 consists of 12 residues. As DNA, the CDR3 is TGTGCCAGCAACCTAAGCAATCAGCCCCAGCATTTT. Encoded protein: CASNLSNQPQHF. The full variable domain, rest sourced from reference TRBV28 and TRBJ1-5, is DVKVTQSSRYLVKRTGEKVFLECVQDMDHENMFWYRQDPGLGLRLIYFSYDVKMKEKGDIPEGYSVSREKKERFSLILESASTNQTSMYLCASNLSNQPQHFGDGTRLSIL.

The rearrangement joins TRBV19 to TRBJ2-1; TRBD1 matches at 8 bases. The trim removed 7 bases at V and 5 bases at J, leaving 10 bases unmatched. This CDR3 is 15 amino acids long. The V gene's germline CDR1 is LNHDA and CDR2 SQIVND (reference sequence). The CDR3 sequence is CASTHLPTGDNEQFF. Written as DNA, the CDR3 is TGTGCCAGTACCCACCTACCGACAGGGGACAATGAGCAGTTCTTC.

The rearrangement links TRBV20-1 to TRBJ2-4; 9 positions agree with TRBD1. The germline gives CDR1 DFQATT, CDR2 SNEGSKA (reference sequence). This CDR3 has 14 residues. V gave up 3 bases and J gave up 7 bases; unmatched junction bases: 7. CDR3 amino acids: CSASLDRGGNIQYF. CDR3 coding DNA: TGCAGTGCTAGTTTGGACAGGGGTGGTAACATTCAGTACTTC.

The chain employs TRBV9 and TRBJ1-2; 10 nucleotides match TRBD1. V was clipped by 3 bases and J by 8 bases; unmatched bases: 7. This CDR3 spans 14 amino acids. Germline-derived CDR1 and CDR2 are SGDLS and YYNGEE. CDR3 nucleotide sequence: TGTGCCAGCAGCGGACGACAGGGGGCTAGAGGCTACACCTTC. Its translation: CASSGRQGARGYTF.

The chain uses TRBV6-6 and TRBJ2-1; 10 positions match TRBD2. The CDR3 extends over 15 amino acids. After removal of 6 bases from V and 6 bases from J, the junction contained 8 bases not matched to a gene. Germline CDR1 is MNHNY and CDR2 is SVGAGI (reference sequence). The CDR3 nucleotides are TGTGCCAGCAGCAAGAGCGGGAGGGCCTTCAATGAGCAGTTCTTC. Its translation: CASSKSGRAFNEQFF.

This chain joins TRBV3-1 (or the pseudogene TRBV3-2) and TRBJ1-2, with 8 nucleotides matching TRBD1. This CDR3 is 14 amino acids long. Germline loops: CDR1 LGHDT, CDR2 YNNKEL (reference sequence). V was clipped by 4 bases and J by 2 bases; unmatched bases: 3. The CDR3: CASSRTGSNYGYTF. The CDR3 DNA reads TGTGCCAGCAGCCGGACAGGGTCGAACTATGGCTACACCTTC.

The chain uses TRBV21-1 and TRBJ1-1; TRBD1 is the table's D call and was not checked against the DNA. TRBV21-1 is a documented pseudogene. The CDR3 extends over 21 amino acids. The CDR3 coding sequence is TGTGCCAGCAGCAAAGACTTCCCCATAGACAGGGGGCGGCAGCTTTATCCTGAAGCTTTCTTT. This sequence encodes CASSKDFPIDRGRQLYPEAFF.

This rearrangement joins TRBV2 to TRBJ2-3, with 7 bases aligning to TRBD1. Germline V CDR1 and CDR2: SNHLY, FYNNEI. The CDR3 is 13 residues long. The J segment lost 3 bases and the V segment lost 7 bases, leaving 4 bases of the junction unmatched. The CDR3 DNA follows: TGTGCCAGCATCCACAGGGGTACAGATACGCAGTATTTT. Encoded protein: CASIHRGTDTQYF.

This clone was observed a single time. This chain links TRBV9 with TRBJ2-7; D is unclear. Looked up from germline, CDR1 is SGDLS and CDR2 is YYNGEE. Trimming stripped 4 bases from V and 2 bases from J, with 16 bases between. This CDR3 has 15 amino acids. In DNA, the CDR3 is TGTGCCAGCAGCCCCCGGGTCCTCCCCACCTACGAGCAGTACTTC. Amino acid sequence: CASSPRVLPTYEQYF.

The J gene is TRBJ2-2, the V gene TRBV28; D possibly corresponds to TRBD1 (5 bases). CDR1 and CDR2 from the germline V gene are MDHEN and SYDVKM. Trimming left V 1 base short and J 1 base short, with 10 bases between. This CDR3 has 16 residues. In DNA form, the CDR3 reads TGTGCCAGCAGTTTATTCGGCAGGGTGAACACCGGGGAGCTGTTTTTT. It specifies CASSLFGRVNTGELFF.

The V gene is TRBV4-2, the J gene TRBJ2-3; 9 bases align to TRBD2. V shed 0 bases and J 4 bases; nucleotides not matched to a gene: 8. The CDR3 runs to 17 residues. Germline assignment: CDR1 LGHNA and CDR2 YNFKEQ. The CDR3 region has the DNA TGTGCCAGCAGCCAAGATTCGGCTAGCGGGATCTCAGATACGCAGTATTTT. Translation: CASSQDSASGISDTQYF.

The chain recombines TRBV9 with TRBJ2-3; D perhaps matches TRBD2 (6 bases). V gave up 0 bases and J gave up 3 bases, with 11 bases separating them. The CDR3 covers 15 residues. Per the germline V gene, CDR1 is SGDLS and CDR2 is YYNGEE. The CDR3 bases are TGTGCCAGCAGCGTAGAGGCGGGGATAACAGATACGCAGTATTTT. Translated, it gives CASSVEAGITDTQYF. The whole variable domain, remainder taken from reference TRBV9 and TRBJ2-3, is DSGVTQTPKHLITATGQRVTLRCSPRSGDLSVYWYQQSLDQGLQFLIQYYNGEERAKGNILERFSAQQFPDLHSELNLSSLELGDSALYFCASSVEAGITDTQYFGPGTRLTVL.

The rearrangement uses TRBV3-1 (or the pseudogene TRBV3-2) and TRBJ1-1; maybe TRBD1 (5 bases). Trimming shortened V by 2 bases and J by 4 bases, and 14 bases separated the two germline ends. CDR1 and CDR2 (germline): LGHDT, YNNKEL (reference sequence). The CDR3 is 15 amino acids. CDR3 sequence reads: CASSQTGGEGTEAFF. The CDR3 DNA follows: TGTGCCAGCAGCCAAACTGGGGGGGAAGGCACTGAAGCTTTCTTT.

The chain links TRBV5-1 to TRBJ2-1, with 7 bases fitting TRBD2. The CDR3 is 16 residues long. Germline loops: CDR1 SGHRS, CDR2 YFSETQ. Unmatched junction bases numbered 10, after V lost 2 bases and J lost 5 bases. Here the CDR3 DNA reads TGCGCCAGCAGCTTTTCGTTTACTAGCGTAAACAATGAGCAGTTCTTC. Translation gives CASSFSFTSVNNEQFF.

This clone has just one count. This chain uses TRBV6-5 with TRBJ2-7; 8 nucleotides align to TRBD2. V was pared by 8 bases and J by 7 bases, with 10 bases of the junction left unmatched. Germline CDR1 and CDR2: MNHEY and SVGAGI. The CDR3 consists of 13 residues. The CDR3 nucleotides read TGTGCCAGCTGTCCGGCGGGAGGCGGTGAGCAGTACTTC. Amino acids: CASCPAGGGEQYF.

The chain joins TRBV5-1 to TRBJ2-1, with 12 nucleotides matching TRBD2. The length of the CDR3 is 15 residues. V lost 1 base to trimming and J lost 9 bases; unmatched junction nucleotides: 5. Looked up from germline, CDR1 is SGHRS and CDR2 is YFSETQ. CDR3 sequence reads: CASSLSGTSGFEQFF. For the CDR3, the DNA is TGCGCCAGCAGCTTGTCAGGGACTAGCGGGTTTGAGCAGTTCTTC.